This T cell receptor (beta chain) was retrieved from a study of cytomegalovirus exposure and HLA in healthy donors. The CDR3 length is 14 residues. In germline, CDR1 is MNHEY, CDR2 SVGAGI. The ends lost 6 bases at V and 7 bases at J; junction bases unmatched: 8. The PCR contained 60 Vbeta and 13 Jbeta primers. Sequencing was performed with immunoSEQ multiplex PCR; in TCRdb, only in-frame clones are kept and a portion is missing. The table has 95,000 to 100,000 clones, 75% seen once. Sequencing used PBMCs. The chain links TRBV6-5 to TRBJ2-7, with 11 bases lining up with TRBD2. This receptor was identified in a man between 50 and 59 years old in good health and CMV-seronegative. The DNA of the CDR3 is TGTGCCAGCAGCCCACCGGGACTAGCGGAGGAGCAGTACTTC. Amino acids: CASSPPGLAEEQYF.